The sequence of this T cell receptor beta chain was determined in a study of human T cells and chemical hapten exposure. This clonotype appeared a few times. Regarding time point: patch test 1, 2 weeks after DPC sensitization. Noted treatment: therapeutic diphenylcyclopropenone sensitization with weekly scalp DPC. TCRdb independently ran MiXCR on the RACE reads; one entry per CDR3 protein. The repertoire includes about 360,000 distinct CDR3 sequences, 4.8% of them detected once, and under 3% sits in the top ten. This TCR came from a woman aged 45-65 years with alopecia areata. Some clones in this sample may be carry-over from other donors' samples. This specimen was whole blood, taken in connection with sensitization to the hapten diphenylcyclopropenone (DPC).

CDR3 residues: CATSEGQTSRTDTQYF. For the CDR3, the DNA is TGTGCCACCAGTGAGGGGCAGACTTCACGCACAGATACGCAGTATTTT. V usage is TRBV24-1 and J usage is TRBJ2-3; possibly TRBD1 for D (5 bases). Trimming removed 4 bases from V and 1 base from J, with 14 bases in between. Germline values: CDR1 KGHDR, CDR2 SFDVKD. The CDR3 consists of 16 residues.